Presented here are 9 T cell receptor beta chains from one specimen sequenced in a study of T-cell memory formation after mild COVID-19. TCRdb re-analysed the 5' RACE reads in MiXCR, keeping a single row per CDR3 protein. The table records hundreds of thousands of distinct CDR3 sequences, 20% to 25% of them present only once. The sequenced material came from PBMCs or a T cell subset sorted from them (not recorded which). These receptors were collected from an adult woman who had mild COVID-19 (a few samples of this study predate the infection). Cell type and time point are not known.

The V call is TRBV5-6, the J call TRBJ1-5; D may be TRBD1 (5 bases). The CDR3 is made up of 14 amino acids. The V gene lost 4 bases and the J gene lost 4 bases, with 12 bases spanning the gap. Germline V gives CDR1 SGHDT, CDR2 YYEEEE. The CDR3 sequence is CASSNQGRNQPQHF. The CDR3 DNA is TGTGCCAGCAGCAATCAGGGACGAAATCAGCCCCAGCATTTT.

This clonotype was observed at least ten times. The CDR3 loop reads CASSPRTRTDEQFF. CDR3 DNA sequence: TGTGCCAGCTCACCCCGGACAAGGACCGATGAGCAGTTCTTC. The rearrangement uses TRBV18 and TRBJ2-1; a possible D gene is TRBD1 (5 bases). The V and J ends lost 3 bases and 8 bases respectively, with 14 bases between them. This CDR3 region has 14 residues. Per germline, CDR1 KGHSH and CDR2 LQKENI.

This clonotype has only one observation. The chain has TRBV5-6 and TRBJ2-2; D unclear. There are 16 residues in the CDR3. Germline V CDR1 and CDR2: SGHDT, YYEEEE. Trimming stripped 4 bases from V and 1 base from J, with 14 bases between. The CDR3 protein is CASSRLSGRNTGELFF. The CDR3 nucleotides read TGTGCCAGCAGCCGGCTATCGGGCCGGAACACCGGGGAGCTGTTTTTT.

In this sample, this clonotype turned up a few times. The V call is TRBV11-3, the J call TRBJ2-2; TRBD2 matches 7 bases. CDR3 length equals 15 residues. From germline, CDR1 is SGHNT and CDR2 YENEEA. J was trimmed by 6 bases and V by 3 bases; bases with no gene match: 7. CDR3 nucleotide sequence: TGTGCCAGCAGCTTTCAAAGCGGGACTTCCGGGGAGCTGTTTTTT. It specifies CASSFQSGTSGELFF.

This clonotype was picked up a small number of times. The V gene is TRBV5-1, the J gene TRBJ2-1, with TRBD2 matching 10 bases. The germline CDR1 and CDR2 sequences are SGHRS and YFSETQ. The length of the CDR3 is 17 residues. Trimming took 4 bases from V and 5 from J; bases not matched to a gene: 12. CDR3 sequence: CASSLKSGRAFDNEQFF. Written as DNA, the CDR3 is TGCGCCAGCAGCCTCAAAAGCGGGAGGGCCTTTGACAATGAGCAGTTCTTC. The full variable domain, in which reference TRBV5-1 and TRBJ2-1 provide the parts outside the CDR3, is KAGVTQTPRYLIKTRGQQVTLSCSPISGHRSVSWYQQTPGQGLQFLFEYFSETQRNKGNFPGRFSGRQFSNSRSEMNVSTLELGDSALYLCASSLKSGRAFDNEQFFGPGTRLTVL.

A single count supports this clonotype. V usage is TRBV7-9 and J usage is TRBJ2-3; D unresolved. Germline V gene lookup returns CDR1 SEHNR and CDR2 FQNEAQ (reference sequence). V lost 2 bases, J lost 2 bases, and 5 bases lay in between. The CDR3 has 13 residues. This CDR3 is CASSLYLTDTQYF. The DNA of the CDR3 is TGTGCCAGCAGCTTATACCTCACAGATACGCAGTATTTT.

This chain connects TRBV24-1 to TRBJ2-1; D may be TRBD2 (5 bases). The CDR3 is made up of 15 amino acids. Germline-derived CDR1 and CDR2 are KGHDR and SFDVKD. Trimming shortened V by 5 bases and J by 3 bases, and 13 bases separated the two germline ends. The CDR3 coding sequence is TGTGCCACCAGTGTAGGTCAGCGGTACTACAATGAGCAGTTCTTC. Translating it yields CATSVGQRYYNEQFF.

The J gene is TRBJ2-1, the V gene TRBV5-1; D gene uncertain. Trimming removed 0 bases at V and 5 bases at J, with 9 bases between. This CDR3 is 14 amino acids long. Looked up from germline, CDR1 is SGHRS and CDR2 is YFSETQ. The CDR3 nucleotides read TGCGCCAGCAGCTTGGGGCAAAGGGACAATGAGCAGTTCTTC. The encoded protein is CASSLGQRDNEQFF.

This clonotype was seen a few times. The chain couples TRBV5-6 to TRBJ2-3; 11 positions agree with TRBD2. The CDR3 consists of 16 residues. V lost 0 bases and J lost 7; bases outside the gene matches: 7. Germline CDR1 is SGHDT and CDR2 is YYEEEE. The CDR3 region has the DNA TGTGCCAGCAGCTTGGCAACTAGCGGGAGTAGCCATACGCAGTATTTT. Its protein product is CASSLATSGSSHTQYF. The full variable domain, its missing parts supplied by reference TRBV5-6 and TRBJ2-3, is DAGVTQSPTHLIKTRGQQVTLRCSPKSGHDTVSWYQQALGQGPQFIFQYYEEEERQRGNFPDRFSGHQFPNYSSELNVNALLLGDSALYLCASSLATSGSSHTQYFGPGTRLTVL.